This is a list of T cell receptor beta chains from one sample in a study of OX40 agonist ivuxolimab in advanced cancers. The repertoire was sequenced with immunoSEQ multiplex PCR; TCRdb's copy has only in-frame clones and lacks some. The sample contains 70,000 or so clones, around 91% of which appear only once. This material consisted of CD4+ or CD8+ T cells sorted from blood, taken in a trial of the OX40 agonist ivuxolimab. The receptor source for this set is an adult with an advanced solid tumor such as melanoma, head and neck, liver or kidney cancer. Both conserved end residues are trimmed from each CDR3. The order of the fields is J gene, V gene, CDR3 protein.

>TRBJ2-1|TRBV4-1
ASGAGLAGLMATYNEQF
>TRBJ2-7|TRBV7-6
ASSFRPTGVEQY
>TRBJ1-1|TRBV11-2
ASSSGGRDTEAF
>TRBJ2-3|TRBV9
ASTRNREHTDTQY
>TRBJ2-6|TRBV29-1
SVEFLTDGSGANVLT
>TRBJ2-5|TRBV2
ASRGSETQY
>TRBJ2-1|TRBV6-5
ASSPSMAYNEQF
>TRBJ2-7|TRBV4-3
ASSQEPTHYEQY
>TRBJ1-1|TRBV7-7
ASSLGPRTEAF
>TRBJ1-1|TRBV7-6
ASSLTTGNTEAF
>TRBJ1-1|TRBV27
ASSLKRQGLNTEAF
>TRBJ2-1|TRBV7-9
ASSFGQGNEQF
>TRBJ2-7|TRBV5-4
ASSQTSGQGYEQY
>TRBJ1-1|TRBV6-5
ASSLQENTEAF
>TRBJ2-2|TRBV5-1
ASSLRYGLAGTANTGELF
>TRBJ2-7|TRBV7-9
ASSSRTSGATSYEQY
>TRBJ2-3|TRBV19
ASSLRLAGGADTQY
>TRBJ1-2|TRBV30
AWSAISYYT
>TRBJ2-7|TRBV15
ATSDGGEYPYEQY
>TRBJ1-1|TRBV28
ASSSVYGQGARTEAF
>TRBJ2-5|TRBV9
ASSVFDRDQETQY
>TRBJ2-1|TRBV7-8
ASSLAVGNEQF
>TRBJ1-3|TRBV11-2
ASSSGTSGNTIY
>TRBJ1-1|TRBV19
ASTAFGNTEAF
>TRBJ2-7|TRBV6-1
ASSELGGGHEQY
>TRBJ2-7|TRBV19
ASSAGLAGAAYEQY
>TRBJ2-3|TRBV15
ATSRDRGTGKTDTQY
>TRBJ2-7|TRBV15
ATRRAGAPSGGAPYEQY
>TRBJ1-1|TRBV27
ASSPTGSGTEAF
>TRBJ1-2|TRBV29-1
SVVGGAANYGYT